The source of this TCR beta chain is a study of T-cell reconstitution after alpha-beta-depleted transplantation in children. This clonotype was counted many times. What it binds is not known. TCRbeta library preparation incorporated unique molecular identifiers. One entry per CDR3 protein, called by TCRdb with MiXCR from the PCR reads. The table shows about 140,000 distinct CDR3 sequences, with 8.5% to 10% occurring only once. Study-wide results and caveats: Recipient T cells and thymic progenitors that survived were the source of the high TCRbeta diversity seen at day 60 in some patients. Roughly two months post-transplant, alpha-beta T cells reportedly originated from several hundred graft clones that had expanded.

The CDR3 has 13 amino acids. The germline V and J ends were trimmed by 3 bases and 4 bases, with 10 bases remaining between them. Per germline, CDR1 ENHRY and CDR2 SYGVKD. The TCR was taken from a female patient between 2 and 15 years old who had a stem cell transplant for congenital amegakaryocytic thrombocytopenia, so the T cells may come from the graft donor. The source was PBMCs, mostly from graft donor cells, collected 180 days after TCRalphabeta/CD19-depleted stem cell transplant. V usage is TRBV10-3 and J usage is TRBJ2-7; D is undetermined. CDR3 in amino acids: CAISESGLYEQYF. Written as DNA, the CDR3 is TGTGCCATCAGTGAATCAGGCCTTTACGAGCAGTACTTC.